This T cell receptor beta chain appears in the sequencing data of a study of cytomegalovirus exposure and HLA in healthy donors. Study-level results: The CMV antigen specificity of a few CMV-associated chains was confirmed through in vitro analysis. A few V segments could not be told apart, such as TRBV6-2 and TRBV6-3, and were left out.

Turning to this clone: As yet, its antigen is unknown.

CDR1 is MNHNY and CDR2 is SVGAGI in the germline V gene (reference sequence). This CDR3 has 14 residues. Deletions cut 0 bases from V and 2 bases from J, with 7 bases between. PCR used 60 Vbeta primers and 13 Jbeta primers. Using immunoSEQ multiplex PCR, the repertoire was profiled, and TCRdb retains in-frame clones only, with some absent. This sample has about 150,000 clones, with around three quarters found just once. This clonotype originated in a woman in her forties in good health and CMV-seronegative. V is TRBV6-6 and J is TRBJ2-5; no clear D gene. Sequencing was done on a sample of PBMCs. CDR3 sequence: CASSYSRLQETQYF. In nucleotides, the CDR3 is TGTGCCAGCAGTTACTCGCGATTACAAGAGACCCAGTACTTC.